This is a list of T cell receptor beta chains from one sample in a study of T cells after posttransplantation cyclophosphamide. Sequencing used immunoSEQ multiplex PCR; TCRdb keeps in-frame clones, though not all of them. The data contain approximately 11,000 clones, 70% to 90% of them singletons. The sequencing here drew on PBMCs, taken approximately 2,000 days after allogeneic stem cell transplant with posttransplant cyclophosphamide. The receptors stem from a female patient aged 45-60 years who received an allogeneic stem cell transplant from a related donor, was CMV-positive, and had no GVHD. The graft donor may account for some of the T cells. Each CDR3 is given with its conserved first and last residue. D genes are given only for firm matches. Only part of the rows carry a size: once, few, many, or a class if the clone is expanded.

V gene: TRBV28; clone size: NA; D gene: NA; J gene: TRBJ2-7; CDR3 DNA: TGTGCCAGCAGACAGTCCACCTACGAGCAGTACTTC; CDR3 protein: CASRQSTYEQYF
V gene: TRBV27; clone size: once; D gene: NA; J gene: TRBJ2-1; CDR3 DNA: TGTGCCAGCAGTCCAGTAGCTGACAATGAGCAGTTCTTC; CDR3 protein: CASSPVADNEQFF
V gene: TRBV18; clone size: NA; D gene: NA; J gene: TRBJ2-7; CDR3 DNA: TGTGCCAGCTCATCCAATGAGGGGGACCCAATCAATCCCTACGAGCAGTACTTC; CDR3 protein: CASSSNEGDPINPYEQYF
V gene: TRBV7-3; clone size: NA; D gene: NA; J gene: TRBJ1-2; CDR3 DNA: TGTGCCAGCAGCCCCCGCGATGACTATGGCTACACCTTC; CDR3 protein: CASSPRDDYGYTF
V gene: TRBV7-9; clone size: NA; D gene: NA; J gene: TRBJ1-5; CDR3 DNA: TGTGCCAGCAGCTTAGGAGCTCATAGCAATCAGCCCCAGCATTTT; CDR3 protein: CASSLGAHSNQPQHF
V gene: TRBV9; clone size: NA; D gene: NA; J gene: TRBJ2-7; CDR3 DNA: TGTGCCAGCAGCGTAGCGGGAGAAGAGCAGTACTTC; CDR3 protein: CASSVAGEEQYF
V gene: TRBV7-9; clone size: NA; D gene: NA; J gene: TRBJ1-5; CDR3 DNA: TGTGCCAGCAGCTTAGAAACAGGTCAGCCCCAGCATTTT; CDR3 protein: CASSLETGQPQHF
V gene: TRBV5-8; clone size: NA; D gene: TRBD2; J gene: TRBJ2-5; CDR3 DNA: TGTGCCAGCAGCCAATTACCATCTAGCGGGAGCAAAGAGACCCAGTACTTC; CDR3 protein: CASSQLPSSGSKETQYF
V gene: TRBV5-5; clone size: NA; D gene: NA; J gene: TRBJ1-2; CDR3 DNA: TGTGCCAGCAGCTTCTCCCAGATAAACTATGGCTACACCTTC; CDR3 protein: CASSFSQINYGYTF
V gene: TRBV7-8; clone size: NA; D gene: NA; J gene: TRBJ2-3; CDR3 DNA: TGTGCCAGCAGCTTCACGGGAGTGGATACGCAGTATTTT; CDR3 protein: CASSFTGVDTQYF
V gene: TRBV19; clone size: NA; D gene: TRBD2; J gene: TRBJ2-2; CDR3 DNA: TGTGCCAGTAGTCCGGCGGGAGGCACCGGGGAGCTGTTTTTT; CDR3 protein: CASSPAGGTGELFF
V gene: TRBV7-6; clone size: NA; D gene: NA; J gene: TRBJ1-1; CDR3 DNA: TGTGCCAGCAGCTTGACACAGGGGAACACTGAAGCTTTCTTT; CDR3 protein: CASSLTQGNTEAFF
V gene: TRBV4-1; clone size: NA; D gene: TRBD1; J gene: TRBJ1-2; CDR3 DNA: TGCGCCAGCAGCCTTGACAGGGAAAACTATGGCTACACCTTC; CDR3 protein: CASSLDRENYGYTF
V gene: TRBV7-9; clone size: NA; D gene: TRBD2; J gene: TRBJ2-1; CDR3 DNA: TGTGCCAGCAGCTTTGATGGACTAGCCAATGAGCAGTTCTTC; CDR3 protein: CASSFDGLANEQFF
V gene: TRBV18; clone size: NA; D gene: NA; J gene: TRBJ1-1; CDR3 DNA: TGTGCCAGCTCACCGACTCTGGCAGGAGGGACTGAAGCTTTCTTT; CDR3 protein: CASSPTLAGGTEAFF
V gene: TRBV4-3; clone size: NA; D gene: NA; J gene: TRBJ2-2; CDR3 DNA: TGCGCCAGCAGCCACGTCACCGGGGAGCTGTTTTTT; CDR3 protein: CASSHVTGELFF
V gene: TRBV28; clone size: NA; D gene: NA; J gene: TRBJ2-7; CDR3 DNA: TGTGCCAGCAGAACAGACAGTTACGAGCAGTACTTC; CDR3 protein: CASRTDSYEQYF
V gene: TRBV4-2; clone size: NA; D gene: NA; J gene: TRBJ2-6; CDR3 DNA: TGTGCCAGCAGCCAAGAAGCCGGGGCCAACGTCCTGACTTTC; CDR3 protein: CASSQEAGANVLTF
V gene: TRBV30; clone size: NA; D gene: TRBD2; J gene: TRBJ2-3; CDR3 DNA: TGTGCCTGGAGGGGAGGGAGGGATGCAGATACGCAGTATTTT; CDR3 protein: CAWRGGRDADTQYF
V gene: TRBV10-1; clone size: NA; D gene: NA; J gene: TRBJ2-7; CDR3 DNA: TGCGCCAGCAGTGAGGTCGGTTTGGTCCACGAGCAGTACTTC; CDR3 protein: CASSEVGLVHEQYF
V gene: TRBV6-5; clone size: NA; D gene: NA; J gene: TRBJ2-5; CDR3 DNA: TGTGCCAGCAGTTACGTTGGGGCTGGGGAGACCCAGTACTTC; CDR3 protein: CASSYVGAGETQYF
V gene: TRBV7-2; clone size: NA; D gene: NA; J gene: TRBJ1-1; CDR3 DNA: TGTGCCAGCAGCTCCCGGAACCGGGAGGCTTTCTTT; CDR3 protein: CASSSRNREAFF
V gene: TRBV27; clone size: NA; D gene: NA; J gene: TRBJ1-4; CDR3 DNA: TGTGCCAGCAGTTTGTTGGGGGGGAATGAAAAACTGTTTTTT; CDR3 protein: CASSLLGGNEKLFF
V gene: TRBV19; clone size: NA; D gene: NA; J gene: TRBJ1-2; CDR3 DNA: TGTGCCAGTAGTATGCAGAGGGATTATGGCTACACCTTC; CDR3 protein: CASSMQRDYGYTF
V gene: TRBV12-5; clone size: NA; D gene: NA; J gene: TRBJ1-1; CDR3 DNA: TGTGCTAGTGGGACTTACACTGAAGCTTTCTTT; CDR3 protein: CASGTYTEAFF
V gene: TRBV29-1; clone size: NA; D gene: NA; J gene: TRBJ2-7; CDR3 DNA: TGCAGCGCCTTCACCGGGACTCCGGGGACCTACGAGCAGTACTTC; CDR3 protein: CSAFTGTPGTYEQYF
V gene: TRBV19; clone size: NA; D gene: NA; J gene: TRBJ2-7; CDR3 DNA: TGTGCCAGTAGTACCGCACTCCGGGACACCTACGAGCAGTACTTC; CDR3 protein: CASSTALRDTYEQYF
V gene: TRBV7-8; clone size: NA; D gene: TRBD2; J gene: TRBJ2-1; CDR3 DNA: TGTGCCAGCAGCTTAGGGCGGGAGTGGCGGACTAATGAGCAGTTCTTC; CDR3 protein: CASSLGREWRTNEQFF
V gene: TRBV11-3; clone size: NA; D gene: TRBD1; J gene: TRBJ2-2; CDR3 DNA: TGTGCCAGCAGCAAAAGGGGGCAGGGCGGGGAGCTGTTTTTT; CDR3 protein: CASSKRGQGGELFF
V gene: TRBV6-5; clone size: few; D gene: TRBD1; J gene: TRBJ1-5; CDR3 DNA: TGTGCCAGCAGCAAAACAGGGGCCGGGAATCAGCCCCAGCATTTT; CDR3 protein: CASSKTGAGNQPQHF
V gene: TRBV2; clone size: NA; D gene: NA; J gene: TRBJ1-5; CDR3 DNA: TGTGCCAGCAGAAGGAGCCTCAATCAGCCCCAGCATTTT; CDR3 protein: CASRRSLNQPQHF
V gene: TRBV5-1; clone size: NA; D gene: TRBD2; J gene: TRBJ2-5; CDR3 DNA: TGCGCCAGCAGCTTGACGGGAGGATCAGAGACCCAGTACTTC; CDR3 protein: CASSLTGGSETQYF
V gene: TRBV5-4; clone size: NA; D gene: NA; J gene: TRBJ2-7; CDR3 DNA: TGTGCCAGCAGCTCGTCCCGAGGACAAGGGGAGCAGTACTTC; CDR3 protein: CASSSSRGQGEQYF
V gene: TRBV2; clone size: few; D gene: TRBD2; J gene: TRBJ2-1; CDR3 DNA: TGTGCCAGCAGCATCTTGACTAGCGGGAGCCTAGGGGAGCAGTTCTTC; CDR3 protein: CASSILTSGSLGEQFF
V gene: TRBV2; clone size: NA; D gene: TRBD1; J gene: TRBJ1-5; CDR3 DNA: TGTGCCAGCAGCCTTTCGACAGGGCTGAGCCAGCCCCAGCATTTT; CDR3 protein: CASSLSTGLSQPQHF
V gene: TRBV2; clone size: NA; D gene: TRBD1; J gene: TRBJ1-1; CDR3 DNA: TGTGCCAGCAGTGACAGGGGGCGCTCCCCCGAAGCTTTCTTT; CDR3 protein: CASSDRGRSPEAFF
V gene: TRBV18; clone size: NA; D gene: NA; J gene: TRBJ2-5; CDR3 DNA: TGTGCCAGCTCACCAGAACCAGGACTGGAGACCCAGTACTTC; CDR3 protein: CASSPEPGLETQYF
V gene: TRBV12-5; clone size: NA; D gene: NA; J gene: TRBJ2-1; CDR3 DNA: TGTGCTAGTGGGGTCGGGGTCCTCAATGAGCAGTTCTTC; CDR3 protein: CASGVGVLNEQFF
V gene: TRBV5-1; clone size: once; D gene: TRBD1; J gene: TRBJ1-4; CDR3 DNA: TGCGCCAGCAGCCCTGGGGTGGGACAGAGGGGTGAAAAACTGTTTTTT; CDR3 protein: CASSPGVGQRGEKLFF
V gene: TRBV4-2; clone size: NA; D gene: TRBD2; J gene: TRBJ2-2; CDR3 DNA: TGTGCCAGCAGCCAAGGGACTAGCGGCACCGGGGAGCTGTTTTTT; CDR3 protein: CASSQGTSGTGELFF
V gene: TRBV7-3; clone size: NA; D gene: NA; J gene: TRBJ1-2; CDR3 DNA: TGTGCCAGCAGCTTAATAGGTGGAACTACTAACTATGGCTACACCTTC; CDR3 protein: CASSLIGGTTNYGYTF
V gene: TRBV6-1; clone size: NA; D gene: TRBD1; J gene: TRBJ1-1; CDR3 DNA: TGTGCCAGCATCCCCGGCCCGGGACAGGGGGCTGAAGCTTTCTTT; CDR3 protein: CASIPGPGQGAEAFF
V gene: TRBV2; clone size: NA; D gene: TRBD2; J gene: TRBJ2-2; CDR3 DNA: TGTGCCAGCAGTGAAGAGGGACTAGGGAACACCGGGGAGCTGTTTTTT; CDR3 protein: CASSEEGLGNTGELFF
V gene: TRBV19; clone size: NA; D gene: TRBD2; J gene: TRBJ2-4; CDR3 DNA: TGTGCCAGTAGTGGACTAGCGGTTGGAGCCAAAAACATTCAGTACTTC; CDR3 protein: CASSGLAVGAKNIQYF